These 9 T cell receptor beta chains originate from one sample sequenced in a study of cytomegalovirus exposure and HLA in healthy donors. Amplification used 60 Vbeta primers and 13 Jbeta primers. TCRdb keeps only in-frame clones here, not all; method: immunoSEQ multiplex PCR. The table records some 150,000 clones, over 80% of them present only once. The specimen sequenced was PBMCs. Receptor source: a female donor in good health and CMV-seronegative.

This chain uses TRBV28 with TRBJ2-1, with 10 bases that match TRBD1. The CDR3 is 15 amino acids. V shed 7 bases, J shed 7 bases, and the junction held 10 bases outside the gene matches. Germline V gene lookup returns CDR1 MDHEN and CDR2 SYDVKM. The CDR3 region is CASTERQGAYNEQFF. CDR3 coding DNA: TGTGCCAGCACCGAACGACAGGGGGCGTATAATGAGCAGTTCTTC.

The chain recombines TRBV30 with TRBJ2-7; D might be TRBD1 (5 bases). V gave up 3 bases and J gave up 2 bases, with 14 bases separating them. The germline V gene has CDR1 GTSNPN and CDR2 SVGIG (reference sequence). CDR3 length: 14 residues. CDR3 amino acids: CAWRIGQGAYEQYF. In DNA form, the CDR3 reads TGTGCCTGGAGGATAGGGCAGGGCGCCTACGAGCAGTACTTC.

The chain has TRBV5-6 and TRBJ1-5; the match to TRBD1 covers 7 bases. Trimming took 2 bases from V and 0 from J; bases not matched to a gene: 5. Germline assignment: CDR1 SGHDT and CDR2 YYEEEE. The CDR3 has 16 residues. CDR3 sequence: CASSLGTAYSNQPQHF. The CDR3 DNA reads TGTGCCAGCAGCTTAGGGACAGCTTATAGCAATCAGCCCCAGCATTTT. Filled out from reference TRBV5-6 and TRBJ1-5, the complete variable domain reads DAGVTQSPTHLIKTRGQQVTLRCSPKSGHDTVSWYQQALGQGPQFIFQYYEEEERQRGNFPDRFSGHQFPNYSSELNVNALLLGDSALYLCASSLGTAYSNQPQHFGDGTRLSIL.

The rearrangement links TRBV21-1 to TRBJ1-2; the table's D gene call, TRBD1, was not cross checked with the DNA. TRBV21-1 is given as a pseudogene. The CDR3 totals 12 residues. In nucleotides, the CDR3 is TGTGCCAGCAGCTCCAGGACAGGAGGCTACACCTTC. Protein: CASSSRTGGYTF.

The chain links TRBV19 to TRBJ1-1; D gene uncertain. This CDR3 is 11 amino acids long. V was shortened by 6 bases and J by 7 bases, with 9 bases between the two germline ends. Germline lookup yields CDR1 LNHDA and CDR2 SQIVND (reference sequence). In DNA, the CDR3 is TGTGCCAGTAGCGCGGGAGTTGAAGCTTTCTTT. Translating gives CASSAGVEAFF.

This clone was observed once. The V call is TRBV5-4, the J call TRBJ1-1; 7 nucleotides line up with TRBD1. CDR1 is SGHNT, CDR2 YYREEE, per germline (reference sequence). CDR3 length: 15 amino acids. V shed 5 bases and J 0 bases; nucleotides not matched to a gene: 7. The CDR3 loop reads CASRTDRVMNTEAFF. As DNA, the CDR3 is TGTGCCAGCAGGACCGACAGGGTCATGAACACTGAAGCTTTCTTT.

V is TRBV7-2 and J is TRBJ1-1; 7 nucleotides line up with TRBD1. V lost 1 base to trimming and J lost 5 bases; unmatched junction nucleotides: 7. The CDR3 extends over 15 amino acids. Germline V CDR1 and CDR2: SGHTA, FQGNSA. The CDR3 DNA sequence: TGTGCCAGCAGCTTAGGAGCGACAGGGCAAACTGAAGCTTTCTTT. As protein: CASSLGATGQTEAFF.

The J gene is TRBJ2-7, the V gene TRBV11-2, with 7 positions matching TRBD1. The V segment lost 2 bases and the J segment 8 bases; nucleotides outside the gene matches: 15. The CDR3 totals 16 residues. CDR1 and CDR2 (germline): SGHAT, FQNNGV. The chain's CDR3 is CASSLHLPATGVQQYF. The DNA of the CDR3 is TGTGCCAGCAGCTTACATCTTCCCGCCACAGGGGTGCAGCAGTACTTC. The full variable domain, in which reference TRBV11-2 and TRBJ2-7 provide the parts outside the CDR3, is EAGVAQSPRYKIIEKRQSVAFWCNPISGHATLYWYQQILGQGPKLLIQFQNNGVVDDSQLPKDRFSAERLKGVDSTLKIQPAKLEDSAVYLCASSLHLPATGVQQYFGPGTRLTVT.

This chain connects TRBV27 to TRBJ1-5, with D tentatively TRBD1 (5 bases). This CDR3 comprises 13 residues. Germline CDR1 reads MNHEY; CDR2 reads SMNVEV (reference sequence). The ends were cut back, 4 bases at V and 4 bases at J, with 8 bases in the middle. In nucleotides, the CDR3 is TGTGCCAGCAGTTGGAGGGGAAATCAGCCCCAGCATTTT. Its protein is CASSWRGNQPQHF.